The 12 T cell receptor beta chains below all came from one sample that was sequenced in a study of T cell repertoires in cytomegalovirus infection. Each CDR3 protein gets one entry after TCRdb re-called the reads with MiXCR. In the table there are some 130,000 distinct CDR3 sequences, 7% to 9.5% of which are singletons. Material: PBMCs. The receptors shown here come from a human donor in good health (CMV status not recorded). Some clones in this sample may be carry-over from other donors' samples.

This clonotype was recorded many times. CDR3 nucleotides: TGTGCCAGCAGCTTCCTGGCTAGCGGGGGGGCCGCTACCTACGAGCAGTACTTC. It is translated as CASSFLASGGAATYEQYF. J is TRBJ2-7 and V is TRBV7-8, with 12 bases aligning to TRBD2. V was pared by 3 bases and J by 2 bases, with 11 bases of the junction left unmatched. Germline V gene lookup returns CDR1 SGHVS and CDR2 FQNEAQ. This CDR3 comprises 18 residues.

The chain is built from TRBV18 and TRBJ2-7; the match to TRBD1 covers 7 bases. This CDR3 spans 12 amino acids. Unmatched junction bases numbered 3, after V lost 3 bases and J lost 7 bases. Germline V gene lookup returns CDR1 KGHSH and CDR2 LQKENI. The CDR3 coding sequence is TGTGCCAGCTCACCGAAGGGGGCTGAGCAGTACTTC. This translates into CASSPKGAEQYF.

This clonotype was counted ten times or more. V usage is TRBV28 and J usage is TRBJ1-6; possibly TRBD1 for D (5 bases). V gave up 8 bases and J gave up 7 bases, with 15 bases separating them. Germline V CDR1 and CDR2: MDHEN, SYDVKM. The CDR3 extends over 14 amino acids. CDR3 sequence (DNA): TGTGCCAGCGTCCCGGGACCGACCAATTCACCCCTCCACTTT. As protein: CASVPGPTNSPLHF.

This sequence joins TRBV29-1 and TRBJ1-4; D perhaps matches TRBD1 (5 bases). The germline V gene encodes CDR1 SQVTM and CDR2 ANQGSEA. Trimming removed 6 bases at V and 7 bases at J, with 12 bases between. There are 12 residues in the CDR3. CDR3 bases: TGCAGCGTCCGGGACGGTTCTGAAAAACTGTTTTTT. Residues: CSVRDGSEKLFF.

This clonotype was observed many times. V is TRBV7-3 and J is TRBJ2-7; TRBD1 matches 10 bases. CDR1 is SGHTA and CDR2 is FQGTGA in the germline V gene. This CDR3 has 14 residues. The V gene end was trimmed by 4 bases and the J gene end by 5 bases; junction bases not matched to a gene: 5. CDR3 sequence (DNA): TGTGCCAGCAGCTCGGGACAGGGGCGCAACGAGCAGTACTTC. It encodes CASSSGQGRNEQYF.

This clonotype was seen a few times. The chain has TRBV12-3 or TRBV12-4 and TRBJ2-2; TRBD2 matches 13 bases. V shed 6 bases and J 4 bases; nucleotides not matched to a gene: 5. This CDR3 comprises 16 residues. The CDR3 reads CASRTSGGAGTGELFF. The CDR3 nucleotides read TGTGCCAGCAGAACTAGCGGGGGGGCTGGCACCGGGGAGCTGTTTTTT.

At least ten counts were recorded for this clonotype. V and J are TRBV7-2 and TRBJ1-2; D may be TRBD1 (6 bases). Trimming left V 6 bases short and J 6 bases short, with 14 bases between. The length of the CDR3 is 13 residues. Germline V gene lookup returns CDR1 SGHTA and CDR2 FQGNSA. The CDR3 here is CASRPPGEDGYTF. For the CDR3, the DNA is TGTGCCAGCAGACCCCCAGGGGAGGATGGCTACACCTTC. Drawing the rest from reference TRBV7-2 and TRBJ1-2, the complete variable domain is GAGVSQSPSNKVTEKGKDVELRCDPISGHTALYWYRQSLGQGLEFLIYFQGNSAPDKSGLPSDRFSAERTGGSVSTLTIQRTQQEDSAVYLCASRPPGEDGYTFGSGTRLTVV.

This clonotype was observed at least ten times. CDR3: CASSFMGDEQYF. CDR3 nucleotides: TGTGCCAGCAGTTTCATGGGGGACGAGCAGTACTTC. The rearrangement uses TRBV12-3 or TRBV12-4 and TRBJ2-7; D could derive from TRBD1 or TRBD2 (5 bases each). The V end lost 3 bases, the J end lost 5 bases, and 8 bases lay between the germline ends. The CDR3 consists of 12 residues.

This clonotype was observed at least ten times. This chain links TRBV7-8 with TRBJ2-3, with no clear D. The CDR3 has 14 residues. Per germline, CDR1 SGHVS and CDR2 FQNEAQ. V was clipped by 5 bases and J by 5 bases, with 14 bases between them. CDR3 protein: CASSRGSSLDTQYF. CDR3 nucleotides: TGTGCCAGCAGCCGCGGCAGTAGTTTAGATACGCAGTATTTT.

The J gene is TRBJ1-5, the V gene TRBV5-6; no definite D call. This CDR3 has 16 amino acids. The V and J ends lost 1 base and 2 bases respectively, with 13 bases between them. Germline values: CDR1 SGHDT, CDR2 YYEEEE. As DNA, the CDR3 is TGTGCCAGCAGCTTGTTCGGGTTTCAAGGCAATCAGCCCCAGCATTTT. Encoded protein: CASSLFGFQGNQPQHF.

This clonotype was counted ten times or more. The CDR3 coding sequence is TGTGCCAGCACCGGGACAGGGCGAGAGACCCAGTACTTC. Translated: CASTGTGRETQYF. This chain joins TRBV7-2 and TRBJ2-5; 9 bases match TRBD1. V lost 7 bases and J lost 4; bases outside the gene matches: 4. Germline V gives CDR1 SGHTA, CDR2 FQGNSA. The CDR3 runs to 13 residues.

This clonotype was detected many times. The genes are TRBV12-3 or TRBV12-4 and TRBJ2-2, with TRBD2 matching over 10 bases. CDR3 length equals 16 residues. J gave up 1 base and V 5 bases, and 4 bases lay outside the gene matches. CDR3 DNA sequence: TGTGCCAGCAGTCGACGACTAGCGGGGAACACCGGGGAGCTGTTTTTT. Translating it yields CASSRRLAGNTGELFF.